The next 26 T cell receptor beta chains were all read from a single sample in a study of identical twins. From the 5' RACE reads, TCRdb called clonotypes with MiXCR, one entry per CDR3 protein. The sample has about 520,000 distinct CDR3 sequences, around 20% seen once. These data were also filed under a second study, of T cells expressing NK-cell markers.

The source material was CD4+ T cells sorted from blood. Source of these receptors: a woman aged 18-29 years in good health.

This clonotype was found a few times. V is TRBV20-1 and J is TRBJ2-7; D is uncertain. The CDR3 is made up of 12 amino acids. Germline CDR1 reads DFQATT; CDR2 reads SNEGSKA (reference sequence). V lost 0 bases and J 8 bases, leaving 11 bases between the germline ends. CDR3 amino acids: CSARDGPPKQYF. CDR3 DNA: TGCAGTGCTAGAGACGGGCCACCCAAGCAGTACTTC.

This clonotype was detected a few times. The gene calls are TRBV7-9 and TRBJ1-5; no reliable D call. CDR3 length: 13 amino acids. The germline gives CDR1 SEHNR, CDR2 FQNEAQ (reference sequence). With 5 bases removed from V and 8 bases from J, the gap between germline ends came to 13 bases. The CDR3 sequence: CASSLRDWEPQHF. Written as DNA, the CDR3 is TGTGCCAGCAGCCTCCGTGATTGGGAGCCCCAGCATTTT. Looking up the rest from reference TRBV7-9 and TRBJ1-5 gives the full variable domain: DTGVSQNPRHKITKRGQNVTFRCDPISEHNRLYWYRQTLGQGPEFLTYFQNEAQLEKSRLLSDRFSAERPKGSFSTLEIQRTEQGDSAMYLCASSLRDWEPQHFGDGTRLSIL.

V usage is TRBV29-1 and J usage is TRBJ1-1; D uncertain. CDR3 length equals 13 residues. Trimming pared 6 bases from V and 1 base from J, leaving 12 bases between. Germline CDR1 is SQVTM and CDR2 is ANQGSEA. DNA of the CDR3: TGCAGCGTCAAAGTTCCCGCGAACACTGAAGCTTTCTTT. It is translated as CSVKVPANTEAFF.

The rearrangement uses TRBV11-2 and TRBJ2-1; 12 bases align to TRBD2. CDR1 is SGHAT and CDR2 is FQNNGV in the germline V gene. V gave up 1 base and J gave up 7 bases; unmatched junction bases: 8. This CDR3 is 17 amino acids long. CDR3 sequence: CASSLGPSGRGSNEQFF. The DNA of the CDR3 is TGTGCCAGCAGCTTAGGTCCTAGCGGGAGGGGAAGTAATGAGCAGTTCTTC.

This clonotype was detected a few times. The rearrangement links TRBV5-6 to TRBJ1-1; 10 positions agree with TRBD1. The CDR3 loop spans 16 amino acids. Germline trimming cut 4 bases from V and 5 bases from J; bases unmatched to any gene: 11. Germline assignment: CDR1 SGHDT and CDR2 YYEEEE. Here the CDR3 DNA reads TGTGCCAGCAGCCTGGGCCCGGGACAGGGGATAACTGAAGCTTTCTTT. This translates into CASSLGPGQGITEAFF.

The CDR3 sequence is CSVSQGSENTIYF. The CDR3 DNA is TGCAGTGTTTCCCAGGGGTCCGAAAACACCATATATTTT. The chain joins TRBV20-1 to TRBJ1-3; D may be TRBD1 (6 bases). Germline CDR1 DFQATT, CDR2 SNEGSKA (reference sequence). The V gene lost 7 bases and the J gene lost 6 bases, with 16 bases spanning the gap. The CDR3 is 13 residues long.

Written as DNA, the CDR3 is TGTGCCAGCAGCCAGACAGCGGGTACAGGCCGAGCTTTCTTT. Protein product: CASSQTAGTGRAFF. This chain connects TRBV12-3 or TRBV12-4 to TRBJ1-1, with D perhaps matching TRBD1 (5 bases). V was pared by 6 bases and J by 10 bases, with 21 bases between. The CDR3 is made up of 14 amino acids.

V gene TRBV20-1 combines with J gene TRBJ2-7, with D perhaps matching TRBD1 (6 bases). Looked up from germline, CDR1 is DFQATT and CDR2 is SNEGSKA (reference sequence). Trimming took off 5 bases at V and 4 bases at J, with 9 bases between the two ends. This CDR3 has 11 residues. The chain's CDR3 is CSAPGQYEQYF. CDR3 bases: TGCAGTGCTCCGGGACAATACGAGCAGTACTTC.

The chain couples TRBV18 to TRBJ2-7, with 10 bases aligning to TRBD1. CDR1 is KGHSH and CDR2 is LQKENI in the germline V gene. V was pared by 3 bases and J by 2 bases, with 4 bases of the junction left unmatched. This CDR3 contains 15 residues. The CDR3 here is CASSPPGQGPYEQYF. The CDR3 coding sequence is TGTGCCAGCTCACCTCCGGGACAGGGGCCCTACGAGCAGTACTTC.

This clonotype turned up a few times. The gene calls are TRBV5-4 and TRBJ2-7; 8 bases align to TRBD2. Trimming cost V 0 bases and J 1 base; bases outside gene matches: 3. Germline V gene data show CDR1 as SGHNT and CDR2 as YYREEE (reference sequence). This CDR3 is 15 amino acids long. The CDR3 reads CASSLDPSGSYEQYF. The DNA of the CDR3 is TGTGCCAGCAGCTTGGACCCTAGCGGGTCCTACGAGCAGTACTTC. Filled out from reference TRBV5-4 and TRBJ2-7, the complete variable domain reads ETGVTQSPTHLIKTRGQQVTLRCSSQSGHNTVSWYQQALGQGPQFIFQYYREEENGRGNFPPRFSGLQFPNYSSELNVNALELDDSALYLCASSLDPSGSYEQYFGPGTRLTVT.

CDR3 DNA: TGTGCCAGCAGGGCGTCTCCTGCTGAAAAACTGTTTTTT. Encoded protein: CASRASPAEKLFF. V is TRBV6-6 and J is TRBJ1-4, with no clear D. CDR1 is MNHNY, CDR2 SVGAGI, per germline (reference sequence). Trimming took 6 bases from V and 7 from J, leaving 12 bases between them. This CDR3 spans 13 amino acids.

The chain recombines TRBV18 with TRBJ2-2; D is undetermined. CDR1 is KGHSH and CDR2 is LQKENI in the germline V gene. V was cut by 2 bases and J by 2 bases, with 9 bases left in between. The CDR3 has 15 residues. This CDR3 is CASSPKQHNTGELFF. DNA for the CDR3: TGTGCCAGCTCACCAAAGCAACATAACACCGGGGAGCTGTTTTTT.

The chain joins TRBV12-3 or TRBV12-4 to TRBJ2-7, with D perhaps assigned TRBD1 or TRBD2 (5 bases each). This CDR3 region has 15 residues. Deletions cut 1 base from V and 6 bases from J, with 16 bases between. The CDR3: CASSLEARMRGEQYF. The CDR3 DNA follows: TGTGCCAGCAGTTTAGAGGCCCGGATGAGGGGCGAGCAGTACTTC.

The chain has TRBV7-2 and TRBJ2-7; the match to TRBD2 covers 9 bases. The V gene's germline CDR1 is SGHTA and CDR2 FQGNSA. The trim removed 4 bases at V and 6 bases at J, leaving 10 bases unmatched. The CDR3 has 15 residues. The CDR3 region has the DNA TGTGCCAGCAGCTATAGCGGGAGAGTGGGTGTCGAGCAGTACTTC. Translation gives CASSYSGRVGVEQYF.

The table lists this clonotype with a few counts. The chain is built from TRBV6-1 and TRBJ1-2; D unclear. The CDR3 runs to 14 residues. Germline V CDR1 and CDR2: MNHNS, SASEGT. The V end lost 6 bases, the J end lost 6 bases, and 17 bases lay between the germline ends. The CDR3 bases are TGTGCCAGCAGCGTAGTCCCACGGGGAGATGGCTACACCTTC. As protein: CASSVVPRGDGYTF.

This clonotype came up a few times. The J gene is TRBJ1-5, the V gene TRBV12-3 or TRBV12-4; 8 bases are shared with TRBD1. This CDR3 is built from 14 residues. Losses at the gene ends were 6 bases for V and 6 bases for J; bases not matched to a gene: 7. CDR3 amino acids: CASRPSQGAQPQHF. The CDR3 nucleotides read TGTGCCAGCAGGCCTTCCCAGGGGGCTCAGCCCCAGCATTTT.

The rearrangement uses TRBV7-2 and TRBJ2-5; possible D gene TRBD2, 5 bases. Trimming removed 5 bases at V and 5 bases at J, with 18 bases between. Looked up from germline, CDR1 is SGHTA and CDR2 is FQGNSA. CDR3 length equals 15 residues. The CDR3 reads CASSLPLGGGETQYF. The CDR3 nucleotides are TGTGCCAGCAGCCTCCCCCTCGGAGGAGGTGAGACCCAGTACTTC.

The V call is TRBV9, the J call TRBJ2-1, with D unclear. Germline CDR1 SGDLS, CDR2 YYNGEE. The CDR3 covers 13 residues. V dropped 7 bases and J dropped 0 bases, with 8 bases sitting between them. In DNA form, the CDR3 reads TGTGCCAGCGGATCGAGCTCCTACAATGAGCAGTTCTTC. As protein: CASGSSSYNEQFF.

The genes are TRBV15 and TRBJ2-7; 8 bases are shared with TRBD1. Germline V gene sequence: CDR1 LNHNV, CDR2 YYDKDF (reference sequence). The J segment lost 3 bases and the V segment lost 8 bases, leaving 6 bases of the junction unmatched. This CDR3 has 13 amino acids. The CDR3 sequence: CATARDRSYEQYF. CDR3 sequence (DNA): TGTGCCACCGCTAGGGACAGGAGCTACGAGCAGTACTTC.

The V gene is TRBV6-5, the J gene TRBJ2-3, with 7 bases aligning to TRBD2. The CDR3 consists of 15 residues. Germline V CDR1 and CDR2: MNHEY, SVGAGI. V lost 0 bases to trimming and J lost 3 bases; unmatched junction nucleotides: 3. In nucleotides, the CDR3 is TGTGCCAGCAGTTACTCGACCGGGAGGACAGATACGCAGTATTTT. Encoded protein: CASSYSTGRTDTQYF.

The CDR3 is CASSYSRQVYGYTF. In nucleotides, the CDR3 is TGTGCCAGCAGTTACTCACGACAGGTCTATGGCTACACCTTC. The genes are TRBV6-5 and TRBJ1-2, with TRBD1 as a possible D gene (6 bases). CDR3 length: 14 amino acids. V lost 0 bases to trimming and J lost 4 bases, with 9 bases between them. The germline V gene has CDR1 MNHEY and CDR2 SVGAGI.

This chain uses TRBV6-5 with TRBJ2-7; 9 bases fit TRBD1. Trimming removed 5 bases from V and 6 bases from J; junction bases left unmatched: 2. The germline gives CDR1 MNHEY, CDR2 SVGAGI. The CDR3 has 12 residues. CDR3 sequence reads: CASSRTGAEQYF. The CDR3 nucleotides read TGTGCCAGCAGTCGGACAGGGGCCGAGCAGTACTTC.

This clonotype showed up just a few times. This chain joins TRBV10-2 and TRBJ2-5; 7 bases are a match to TRBD2. Germline V gene lookup returns CDR1 WSHSY and CDR2 SAAADI. The J segment lost 5 bases and the V segment lost 6 bases, leaving 9 bases of the junction unmatched. This CDR3 comprises 14 residues. In nucleotides, the CDR3 is TGCGCCAGCAGCCCGGGACTAAAGCGGGAGACCCAGTACTTC. This gives the protein CASSPGLKRETQYF.

In this sample, this clonotype turned up a few times. The chain links TRBV10-3 to TRBJ2-5; TRBD2 agrees at 7 bases. The CDR3 has 11 residues. J lost 5 bases, V lost 10 bases, and 4 bases had no gene match. Germline V gene data show CDR1 as ENHRY and CDR2 as SYGVKD. CDR3 DNA: TGTGCCACGGCGGGGGTCGAGACCCAGTACTTC. Translated: CATAGVETQYF.

The chain employs TRBV2 and TRBJ2-1; possibly TRBD2 for D (6 bases). Trimming pared 10 bases from V and 4 bases from J, leaving 17 bases between. The CDR3 contains 14 residues. CDR1 is SNHLY and CDR2 is FYNNEI in the germline V gene. CDR3 DNA: TGTGCCAACTTTCGAGCCGGGAGTTACAATGAGCAGTTCTTC. Protein sequence: CANFRAGSYNEQFF. Variable domain in full (rest from reference TRBV2 and TRBJ2-1): EPEVTQTPSHQVTQMGQEVILRCVPISNHLYFYWYRQILGQKVEFLVSFYNNEISEKSEIFDDQFSVERPDGSNFTLKIRSTKLEDSAMYFCANFRAGSYNEQFFGPGTRLTVL.

The sample holds many counts of this clonotype. The CDR3 DNA is TGCAGTGCTAGAGATCCACTAGCGGGACATTACAATGAGCAGTTCTTC. Translating gives CSARDPLAGHYNEQFF. The chain has TRBV20-1 and TRBJ2-1, with 10 bases aligning to TRBD2. Germline V gene sequence: CDR1 DFQATT, CDR2 SNEGSKA (reference sequence). The CDR3 contains 16 residues. The V segment lost 0 bases and the J segment 4 bases; nucleotides outside the gene matches: 6.